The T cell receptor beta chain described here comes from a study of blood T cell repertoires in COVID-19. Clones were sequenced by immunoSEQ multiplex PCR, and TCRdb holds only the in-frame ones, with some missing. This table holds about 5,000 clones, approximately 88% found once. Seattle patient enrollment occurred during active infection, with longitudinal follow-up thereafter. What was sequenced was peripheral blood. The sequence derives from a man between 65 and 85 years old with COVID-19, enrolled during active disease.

The CDR3: CASTSTFEAFF. The CDR3 nucleotides read TGTGCCAGCACCTCGACATTTGAAGCTTTCTTT. The chain combines TRBV6-5 with TRBJ1-1, with D hard to call. In germline, CDR1 is MNHEY, CDR2 SVGAGI. V lost 7 bases and J lost 7, with 10 bases in between. The CDR3 covers 11 residues.